These 11 T cell receptor beta chains were all obtained from the same sample, sequenced in a study of blood T cell repertoires in COVID-19. Only in-frame clones appear in the TCRdb table, and some are missing; sequencing was by immunoSEQ multiplex PCR. The sample lists about 480,000 clones; 88% were seen once. What was sequenced was PBMCs or T cells enriched from blood (not recorded which). The receptors were sampled from a woman between 40 and 50 years old who had recovered from COVID-19.

The chain joins TRBV27 to TRBJ2-1; TRBD2 is a possible D gene (5 bases). The ends were cut back, 6 bases at V and 1 base at J, with 10 bases in the middle. This CDR3 is 14 amino acids long. Germline V gene lookup returns CDR1 MNHEY and CDR2 SMNVEV (reference sequence). The CDR3 reads CASSRPGSYNEQFF. Written as DNA, the CDR3 is TGTGCCAGCAGCCGACCGGGGTCCTACAATGAGCAGTTCTTC.

The chain is built from TRBV7-9 and TRBJ1-2, with TRBD1 identical over 10 bases. In germline, CDR1 is SEHNR, CDR2 FQNEAQ (reference sequence). This CDR3 comprises 17 residues. V lost 5 bases to trimming and J lost 7 bases; unmatched junction nucleotides: 16. The CDR3 sequence is CASSPRQGAINLSGYTF. CDR3 nucleotides: TGTGCCAGCAGCCCTCGACAGGGGGCGATTAACCTAAGTGGCTACACCTTC.

CDR3 in DNA: TGTGCCAGCAGTTACACCCTAGCGGGAGCGGGTGAGCAGTACTTC. Its translation is CASSYTLAGAGEQYF. This sequence joins TRBV6-2 or TRBV6-3 and TRBJ2-7; 10 bases are a match to TRBD2. Germline trimming cut 2 bases from V and 7 bases from J; bases unmatched to any gene: 8. The germline V gene has CDR1 MNHEY and CDR2 SVGEGT. The CDR3 is 15 amino acids.

V is TRBV5-4 and J is TRBJ2-6, with D uncertain. From germline, CDR1 is SGHNT and CDR2 YYREEE (reference sequence). V lost 4 bases and J 0 bases, leaving 17 bases between the germline ends. There are 18 residues in the CDR3. DNA of the CDR3: TGTGCCAGCAGCAGCAAAATGGCAGGAATCTCTGGGGCCAACGTCCTGACTTTC. It yields the protein CASSSKMAGISGANVLTF.

The CDR3 nucleotides are TGTGCCACCAGCAGACCTGGGACTAGCGGGATTGGGCATGAGCAGTTCTTC. Its protein product is CATSRPGTSGIGHEQFF. The chain couples TRBV15 to TRBJ2-1; 13 nucleotides agree with TRBD2. This CDR3 has 17 residues. The ends lost 2 bases at V and 8 bases at J; junction bases unmatched: 9. Germline CDR1 LNHNV, CDR2 YYDKDF (reference sequence).

For the CDR3, the DNA is TGCGCCAGCAGTCAATCCTTCGGTGGTAGAGGCTACACCTTC. This sequence encodes CASSQSFGGRGYTF. The J gene is TRBJ1-2, the V gene TRBV23-1; D unclear. TRBV23-1 is an ORF for which the function is uncertain. The ends were cut back, 0 bases at V and 8 bases at J, with 13 bases in the middle. The CDR3 sequence is 14 residues long.

The chain links TRBV10-1 to TRBJ2-5, with TRBD2 identical over 13 bases. J was trimmed by 5 bases and V by 6 bases; bases with no gene match: 9. Germline CDR1 WNHNN, CDR2 SYGVQD (reference sequence). The length of the CDR3 is 16 residues. CDR3 amino acids: CASSDTGLAGFETQYF. As DNA, the CDR3 is TGCGCCAGCAGCGACACGGGACTAGCGGGATTTGAGACCCAGTACTTC.

The chain links TRBV10-3 to TRBJ1-5; D possibly corresponds to TRBD1 (5 bases). The V and J ends lost 4 bases and 2 bases respectively, with 12 bases between them. The germline V gene has CDR1 ENHRY and CDR2 SYGVKD. CDR3 length equals 15 residues. CDR3 in amino acids: CAISVQGGRNQPQHF. The CDR3 DNA sequence: TGTGCCATCAGTGTTCAGGGAGGACGCAATCAGCCCCAGCATTTT.

This clone was counted a single time. The chain employs TRBV6-2 or TRBV6-3 and TRBJ2-1, with 11 bases identical to TRBD2. This CDR3 contains 17 residues. Per the germline V gene, CDR1 is MNHEY and CDR2 is SVGEGT. V lost 4 bases to trimming and J lost 0 bases; unmatched junction nucleotides: 5. The CDR3 region has the DNA TGTGCCAGCAGTTCCGACACTAGCGGGAGCTCCTACAATGAGCAGTTCTTC. This translates into CASSSDTSGSSYNEQFF.

This clone was counted only a few times. The chain has TRBV2 and TRBJ1-2; 9 bases agree with TRBD1. This CDR3 has 17 amino acids. Germline CDR1 is SNHLY and CDR2 is FYNNEI. J gave up 2 bases and V 5 bases, and 12 bases lay outside the gene matches. This CDR3 reads CASSTTTFGTGNYGYTF. As DNA, the CDR3 is TGTGCCAGCAGTACTACCACATTCGGGACAGGGAACTATGGCTACACCTTC.

In the case of this clone: At the DNA level, this CDR3 is encoded by other sequences in the same sample as well. V usage is TRBV4-1 and J usage is TRBJ2-7; 9 bases are a match to TRBD1. The CDR3 spans 14 residues. V dropped 4 bases and J dropped 2; count of bases not matched to a gene: 3. The V gene's germline CDR1 is MGHRA and CDR2 YSYEKL. In nucleotides, the CDR3 is TGCGCCAGCAGCCCGGGACAGGGTACCTACGAGCAGTACTTC. Protein: CASSPGQGTYEQYF.